The next 16 T cell receptor beta chains were all read from a single sample in a study of beta chain features in type 1 diabetes (dated by TCRdb to the late 2010s). The library came from the immunoSEQ multiplex PCR assay. The High Capacity cDNA Reverse Transcription Kit was used to reverse transcribe all of the isolated RNA, meaning that expressed TCRB transcripts were what got sequenced. TCRdb re-hosts the immuneACCESS table, in-frame sequences only. Its copies lack some clones; in the studies checked, an unresolved V gene accounts for under half of them, and the cause for the rest is not known. The sample table shows about 290,000 clones, and 7.5% to 9.5% are seen once. The ten largest clones represent approximately 1% of the sample. The sample comprised central memory CD4+ T cells from blood. The receptor set was obtained from a woman between 18 and 29 years old in good health.

This clone has just a few counts. The V and J genes are TRBV28 and TRBJ2-6; D is perhaps TRBD2 (6 bases). V lost 8 bases and J 3 bases, leaving 17 bases between the germline ends. CDR1 MDHEN and CDR2 SYDVKM come from the germline V gene. The CDR3 totals 16 residues. This chain's CDR3 is CASLSRRGSGANVLTF. In DNA, the CDR3 is TGTGCCAGCCTCTCTCGGCGGGGTAGTGGGGCCAACGTCCTGACTTTC.

This chain uses TRBV2 with TRBJ1-5; D gene uncertain. V gave up 2 bases and J gave up 4 bases, with 9 bases separating them. There are 14 residues in the CDR3. Germline-derived CDR1 and CDR2 are SNHLY and FYNNEI. The CDR3 reads CASSEMGGNQPQHF. The DNA of the CDR3 is TGTGCCAGCAGTGAAATGGGTGGAAATCAGCCCCAGCATTTT.

This clone was seen a few times. The V and J genes are TRBV2 and TRBJ1-5, with D unresolved. The CDR3 is 15 residues long. Looked up from germline, CDR1 is SNHLY and CDR2 is FYNNEI. V shed 4 bases and J shed 3 bases, with 13 bases lying between them. CDR3 loop: CASSVHRQPNQPQHF. As DNA, the CDR3 is TGTGCCAGCAGTGTTCACCGGCAGCCCAATCAGCCCCAGCATTTT.

This clone was detected many times. This chain uses TRBV5-4 with TRBJ1-3, with 7 bases matching TRBD1. Looked up from germline, CDR1 is SGHNT and CDR2 is YYREEE (reference sequence). This CDR3 is built from 19 residues. V trimming: 5 bases; J trimming: 0 bases; junction bases outside the gene matches: 17. This chain's CDR3 is CASSPGGAGPLHSGNTIYF. CDR3 coding DNA: TGTGCCAGCAGTCCAGGGGGGGCAGGTCCGCTCCACTCTGGAAACACCATATATTTT.

This chain links TRBV7-9 with TRBJ2-1; no definite D call. V dropped 5 bases and J dropped 2 bases, with 4 bases sitting between them. The germline V gene has CDR1 SEHNR and CDR2 FQNEAQ (reference sequence). The CDR3 runs 12 residues. The CDR3 sequence: CASSGTYNEQFF. The CDR3 region has the DNA TGTGCCAGCAGCGGGACCTACAATGAGCAGTTCTTC.

This clone was detected only a few times. The chain joins TRBV30 to TRBJ2-3, with TRBD1 matching 10 bases. Germline V CDR1 and CDR2: GTSNPN, SVGIG (reference sequence). The J segment lost 0 bases and the V segment lost 5 bases, leaving 8 bases of the junction unmatched. CDR3 length: 16 amino acids. The DNA of the CDR3 is TGTGCCTGGGGCGGACAGGGGGTACGTAGCACAGATACGCAGTATTTT. This encodes CAWGGQGVRSTDTQYF.

The J gene is TRBJ2-7, the V gene TRBV13; 10 bases are a match to TRBD1. The CDR3 extends over 18 amino acids. CDR1 is PRHDT and CDR2 is FYEKMQ in the germline V gene (reference sequence). V lost 3 bases and J lost 7; bases outside the gene matches: 18. CDR3 DNA: TGTGCCAGCAGCTTGGGGGGGCCCAGACAGGGGGCACCCAGGGAGCAGTACTTC. This codes for CASSLGGPRQGAPREQYF.

This clone was detected a few times. Germline and junction disagree at one end, which may indicate a read error. V and J are TRBV11-3 and TRBJ2-1, with TRBD2 as a possible D gene (6 bases). The germline gives CDR1 SGHNT, CDR2 YENEEA. The CDR3 extends over 14 amino acids. The CDR3 sequence: CASSLDAGLGPQFF. CDR3 in DNA: TGTGCCAGCAGCCTAGATGCGGGGCTGGGCCCGCAGTTCTTC.

The J gene is TRBJ2-3, the V gene TRBV7-2, with 10 bases that match TRBD1. This CDR3 region has 15 residues. The J segment lost 3 bases and the V segment lost 2 bases, leaving 2 bases of the junction unmatched. CDR1 is SGHTA, CDR2 FQGNSA, per germline. The CDR3 spells CASSLRTGGTDTQYF. As DNA, the CDR3 is TGTGCCAGCAGCTTAAGGACAGGGGGTACAGATACGCAGTATTTT.

The chain joins TRBV19 to TRBJ2-2, with D possibly matching TRBD1 (5 bases). This CDR3 comprises 15 residues. V shed 7 bases and J shed 0 bases, with 12 bases lying between them. Germline V lookup: CDR1 LNHDA, CDR2 SQIVND (reference sequence). CDR3 coding DNA: TGTGCCAGTAATCAGGGATCTTCGAACACCGGGGAGCTGTTTTTT. Translating gives CASNQGSSNTGELFF. The entire variable domain, with the rest obtained from reference TRBV19 and TRBJ2-2, is as follows: DGGITQSPKYLFRKEGQNVTLSCEQNLNHDAMYWYRQDPGQGLRLIYYSQIVNDFQKGDIAEGYSVSREKKESFPLTVTSAQKNPTAFYLCASNQGSSNTGELFFGEGSRLTVL.

Only a few counts were recorded for this clone. The chain employs TRBV10-3 and TRBJ1-2, with D perhaps TRBD1 (6 bases). V gave up 3 bases and J gave up 0 bases, with 11 bases separating them. This CDR3 contains 15 residues. Germline V gene lookup returns CDR1 ENHRY and CDR2 SYGVKD. CDR3 region: CAISEPGQTNYGYTF. In DNA form, the CDR3 reads TGTGCCATCAGTGAACCGGGACAAACTAACTATGGCTACACCTTC.

The J gene is TRBJ1-6, the V gene TRBV7-9; D is unresolved. This CDR3 is 16 amino acids long. From germline, CDR1 is SEHNR and CDR2 FQNEAQ (reference sequence). Trimming shortened V by 5 bases and J by 7 bases, and 18 bases separated the two germline ends. The chain's CDR3 is CASSPSDWGKNSPLHF. In DNA, the CDR3 is TGTGCCAGCAGCCCTAGTGATTGGGGTAAAAATTCACCCCTCCACTTT.

This chain joins TRBV7-9 and TRBJ2-7; TRBD1 agrees at 9 bases. The CDR3 contains 15 residues. V shed 1 base and J 4 bases; nucleotides not matched to a gene: 5. Germline values: CDR1 SEHNR, CDR2 FQNEAQ (reference sequence). CDR3 sequence reads: CASSLEGQGTYEQYF. CDR3 DNA sequence: TGTGCCAGCAGCTTAGAGGGACAGGGAACATACGAGCAGTACTTC. The entire variable domain, with the rest obtained from reference TRBV7-9 and TRBJ2-7, is as follows: DTGVSQNPRHKITKRGQNVTFRCDPISEHNRLYWYRQTLGQGPEFLTYFQNEAQLEKSRLLSDRFSAERPKGSFSTLEIQRTEQGDSAMYLCASSLEGQGTYEQYFGPGTRLTVT.

This clone was counted a few times. The chain joins TRBV9 to TRBJ2-1, with 7 bases lining up with TRBD1. The CDR3 extends over 16 amino acids. Per the germline V gene, CDR1 is SGDLS and CDR2 is YYNGEE. J gave up 1 base and V 3 bases, and 7 bases lay outside the gene matches. The CDR3 region is CASSAVQGFSYNEQFF. The CDR3 DNA follows: TGTGCCAGCAGCGCCGTACAGGGGTTTTCCTACAATGAGCAGTTCTTC.

There are a few counts of this clone. The J gene is TRBJ2-3, the V gene TRBV5-6; D unclear. CDR3 length equals 14 residues. V was cut by 0 bases and J by 2 bases, with 7 bases left in between. CDR1 and CDR2 from the germline V gene are SGHDT and YYEEEE. The chain's CDR3 is CASSLVQVTDTQYF. The CDR3, as DNA: TGTGCCAGCAGCTTGGTTCAAGTCACAGATACGCAGTATTTT.

In its sample, this clone was seen once. CDR3 loop: CAWSVLQENEQYF. CDR3 DNA: TGTGCCTGGAGTGTACTACAGGAGAACGAGCAGTACTTC. The chain combines TRBV30 with TRBJ2-7, with a possible D match to TRBD1 (5 bases). This CDR3 comprises 13 residues. The V and J ends lost 0 bases and 5 bases respectively, with 11 bases between them. CDR1 is GTSNPN and CDR2 is SVGIG in the germline V gene (reference sequence).